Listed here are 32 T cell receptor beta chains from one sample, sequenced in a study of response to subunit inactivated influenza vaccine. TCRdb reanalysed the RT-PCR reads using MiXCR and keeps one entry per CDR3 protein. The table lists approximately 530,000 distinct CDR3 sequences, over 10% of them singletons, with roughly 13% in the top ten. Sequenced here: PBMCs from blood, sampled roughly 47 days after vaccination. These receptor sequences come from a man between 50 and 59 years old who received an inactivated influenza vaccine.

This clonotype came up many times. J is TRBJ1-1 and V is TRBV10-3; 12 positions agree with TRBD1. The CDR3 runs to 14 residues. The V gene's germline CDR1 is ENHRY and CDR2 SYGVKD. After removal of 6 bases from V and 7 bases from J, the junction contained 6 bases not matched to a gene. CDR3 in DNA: TGTGCCATCAGCGCCGGGACAGGGGGCGTTGAAGCTTTCTTT. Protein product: CAISAGTGGVEAFF.

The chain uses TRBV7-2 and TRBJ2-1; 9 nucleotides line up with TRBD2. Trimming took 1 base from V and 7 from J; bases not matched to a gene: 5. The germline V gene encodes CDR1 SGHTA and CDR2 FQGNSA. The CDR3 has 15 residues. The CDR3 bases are TGTGCCAGCAGCTTAGTAGCGGGGGATGTGAATGAGCAGTTCTTC. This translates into CASSLVAGDVNEQFF.

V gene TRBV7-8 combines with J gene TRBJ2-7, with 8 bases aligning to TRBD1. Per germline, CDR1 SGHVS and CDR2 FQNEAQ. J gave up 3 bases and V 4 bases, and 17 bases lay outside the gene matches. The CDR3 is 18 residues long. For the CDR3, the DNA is TGTGCCAGCAGCTCGACCTCTACGCTGTGGACAGGGATCTACGAGCAGTACTTC. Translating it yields CASSSTSTLWTGIYEQYF.

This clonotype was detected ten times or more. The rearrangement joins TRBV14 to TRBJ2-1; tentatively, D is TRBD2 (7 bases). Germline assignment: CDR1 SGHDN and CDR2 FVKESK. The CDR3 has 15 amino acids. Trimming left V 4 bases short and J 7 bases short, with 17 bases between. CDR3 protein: CASSPVRGGANEQFF. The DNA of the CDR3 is TGTGCCAGCAGCCCCGTGAGGGGGGGCGCGAATGAGCAGTTCTTC.

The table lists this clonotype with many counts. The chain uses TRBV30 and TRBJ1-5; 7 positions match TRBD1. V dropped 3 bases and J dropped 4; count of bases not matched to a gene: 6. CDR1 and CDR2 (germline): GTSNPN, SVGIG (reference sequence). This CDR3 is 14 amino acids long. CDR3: CAWRAGQPNQPQHF. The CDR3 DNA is TGTGCCTGGAGAGCGGGACAGCCGAATCAGCCCCAGCATTTT.

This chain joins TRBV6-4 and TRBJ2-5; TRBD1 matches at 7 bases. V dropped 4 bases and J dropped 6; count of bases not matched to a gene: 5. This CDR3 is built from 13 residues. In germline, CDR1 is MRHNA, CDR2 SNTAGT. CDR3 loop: CASSAAGGKTQYF. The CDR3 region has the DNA TGTGCCAGCAGTGCGGCAGGGGGTAAGACCCAGTACTTC.

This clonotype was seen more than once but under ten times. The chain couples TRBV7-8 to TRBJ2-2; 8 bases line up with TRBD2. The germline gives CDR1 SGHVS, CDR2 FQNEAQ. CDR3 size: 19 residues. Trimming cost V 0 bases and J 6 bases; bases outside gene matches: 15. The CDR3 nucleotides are TGTGCCAGCAGCTTAGCGCGGCGAAGCGGGAGCGGCGCAGCCGGGGAGCTGTTTTTT. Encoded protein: CASSLARRSGSGAAGELFF. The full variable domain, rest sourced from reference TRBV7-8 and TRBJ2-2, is GAGVSQSPRYKVAKRGQDVALRCDPISGHVSLFWYQQALGQGPEFLTYFQNEAQLDKSGLPSDRFFAERPEGSVSTLKIQRTQQEDSAVYLCASSLARRSGSGAAGELFFGEGSRLTVL.

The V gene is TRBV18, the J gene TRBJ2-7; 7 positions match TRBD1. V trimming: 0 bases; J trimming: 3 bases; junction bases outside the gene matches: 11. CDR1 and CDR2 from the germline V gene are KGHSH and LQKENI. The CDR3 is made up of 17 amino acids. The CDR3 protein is CASSPPYPGQQHYEQYF. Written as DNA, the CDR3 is TGTGCCAGCTCACCACCTTACCCGGGACAGCAACACTACGAGCAGTACTTC. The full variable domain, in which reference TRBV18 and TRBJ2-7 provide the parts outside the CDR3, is NAGVMQNPRHLVRRRGQEARLRCSPMKGHSHVYWYRQLPEEGLKFMVYLQKENIIDESGMPKERFSAEFPKEGPSILRIQQVVRGDSAAYFCASSPPYPGQQHYEQYFGPGTRLTVT.

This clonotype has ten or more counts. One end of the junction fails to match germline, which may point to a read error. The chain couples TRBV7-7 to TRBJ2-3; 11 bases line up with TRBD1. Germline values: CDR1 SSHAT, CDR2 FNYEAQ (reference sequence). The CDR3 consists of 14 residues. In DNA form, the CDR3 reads TGTGCTAGCAGCTCCGGGACAGGGGGTGATACGCAGTATTTT. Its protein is CASSSGTGGDTQYF.

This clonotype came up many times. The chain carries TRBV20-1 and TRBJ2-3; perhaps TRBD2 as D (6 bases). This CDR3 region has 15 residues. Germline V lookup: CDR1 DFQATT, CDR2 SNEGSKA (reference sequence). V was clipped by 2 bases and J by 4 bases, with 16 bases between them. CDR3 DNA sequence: TGCAGTGCTAGAAGTTACGGGAGTGGGGCAGATACGCAGTATTTT. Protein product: CSARSYGSGADTQYF.

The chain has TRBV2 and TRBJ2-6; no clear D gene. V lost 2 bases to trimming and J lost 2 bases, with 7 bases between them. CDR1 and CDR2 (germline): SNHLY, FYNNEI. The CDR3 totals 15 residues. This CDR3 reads CASSEIGTGANVLTF. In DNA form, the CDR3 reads TGTGCCAGCAGTGAAATAGGGACTGGGGCCAACGTCCTGACTTTC. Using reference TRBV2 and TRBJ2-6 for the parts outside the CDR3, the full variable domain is EPEVTQTPSHQVTQMGQEVILRCVPISNHLYFYWYRQILGQKVEFLVSFYNNEISEKSEIFDDQFSVERPDGSNFTLKIRSTKLEDSAMYFCASSEIGTGANVLTFGAGSRLTVL.

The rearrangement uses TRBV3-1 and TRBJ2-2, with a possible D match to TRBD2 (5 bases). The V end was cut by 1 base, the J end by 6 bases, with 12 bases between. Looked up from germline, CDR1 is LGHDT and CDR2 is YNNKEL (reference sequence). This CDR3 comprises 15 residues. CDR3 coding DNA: TGTGCCAGCAGCCAAGGCGGGCATATCGCCGGGGAGCTGTTTTTT. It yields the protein CASSQGGHIAGELFF.

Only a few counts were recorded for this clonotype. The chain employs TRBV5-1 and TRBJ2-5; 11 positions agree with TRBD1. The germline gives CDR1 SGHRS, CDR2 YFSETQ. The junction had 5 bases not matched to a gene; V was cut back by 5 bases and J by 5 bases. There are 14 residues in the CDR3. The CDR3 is CASRDRGLTETQYF. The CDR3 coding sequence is TGCGCCAGCAGGGACAGGGGGCTTACGGAGACCCAGTACTTC.

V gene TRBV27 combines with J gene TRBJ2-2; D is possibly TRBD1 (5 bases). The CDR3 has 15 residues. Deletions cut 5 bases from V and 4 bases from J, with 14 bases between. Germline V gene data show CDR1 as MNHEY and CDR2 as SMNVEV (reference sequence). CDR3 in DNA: TGTGCCAGCAGTCCCCCCGGACACATCACCGGGGAGCTGTTTTTT. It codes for CASSPPGHITGELFF.

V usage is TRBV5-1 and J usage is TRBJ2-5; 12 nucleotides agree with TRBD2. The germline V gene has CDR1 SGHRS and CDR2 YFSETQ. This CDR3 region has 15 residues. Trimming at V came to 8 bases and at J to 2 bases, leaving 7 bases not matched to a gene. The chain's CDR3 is CASVSGTSGQETQYF. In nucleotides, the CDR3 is TGCGCCAGTGTAAGCGGGACTAGCGGGCAAGAGACCCAGTACTTC.

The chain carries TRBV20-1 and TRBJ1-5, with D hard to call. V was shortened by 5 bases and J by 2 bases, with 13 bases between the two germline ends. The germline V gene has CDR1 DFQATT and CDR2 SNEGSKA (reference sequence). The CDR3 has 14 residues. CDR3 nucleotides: TGCAGTGCTCTGCTCTCAGGAGGCAATCAGCCCCAGCATTTT. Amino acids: CSALLSGGNQPQHF.

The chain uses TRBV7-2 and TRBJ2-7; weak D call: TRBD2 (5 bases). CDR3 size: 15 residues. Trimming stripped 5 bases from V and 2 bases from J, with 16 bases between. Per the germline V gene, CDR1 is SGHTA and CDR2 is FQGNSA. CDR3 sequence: CASSQVRGPPYEQYF. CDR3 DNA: TGTGCCAGCAGCCAAGTGAGAGGGCCTCCCTACGAGCAGTACTTC.

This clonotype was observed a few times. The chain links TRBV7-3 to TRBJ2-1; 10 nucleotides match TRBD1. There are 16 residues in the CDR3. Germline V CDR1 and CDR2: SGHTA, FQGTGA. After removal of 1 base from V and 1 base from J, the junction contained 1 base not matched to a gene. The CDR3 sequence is CASSLKGQGSYNEQFF. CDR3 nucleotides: TGTGCCAGCAGCTTAAAGGGACAGGGGTCCTACAATGAGCAGTTCTTC.

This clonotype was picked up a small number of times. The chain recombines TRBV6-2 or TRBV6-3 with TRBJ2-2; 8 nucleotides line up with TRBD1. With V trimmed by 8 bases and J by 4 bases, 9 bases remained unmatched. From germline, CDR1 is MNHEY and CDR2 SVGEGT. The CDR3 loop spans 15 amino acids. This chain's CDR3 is CASWPGQAITGELFF. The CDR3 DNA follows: TGTGCCAGCTGGCCGGGACAGGCCATCACCGGGGAGCTGTTTTTT.

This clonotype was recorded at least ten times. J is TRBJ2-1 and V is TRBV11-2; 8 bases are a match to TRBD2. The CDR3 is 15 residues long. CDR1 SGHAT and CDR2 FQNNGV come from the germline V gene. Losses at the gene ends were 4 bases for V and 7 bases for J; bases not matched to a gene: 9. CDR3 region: CASSSPAGVGNEQFF. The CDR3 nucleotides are TGTGCCAGCAGCTCCCCAGCGGGAGTGGGTAATGAGCAGTTCTTC.

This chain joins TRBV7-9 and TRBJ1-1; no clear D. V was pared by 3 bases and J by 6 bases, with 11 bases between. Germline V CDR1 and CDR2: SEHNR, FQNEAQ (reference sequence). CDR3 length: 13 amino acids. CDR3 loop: CASSFIGLAEAFF. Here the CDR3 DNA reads TGTGCCAGCAGCTTCATAGGGTTGGCTGAAGCTTTCTTT.

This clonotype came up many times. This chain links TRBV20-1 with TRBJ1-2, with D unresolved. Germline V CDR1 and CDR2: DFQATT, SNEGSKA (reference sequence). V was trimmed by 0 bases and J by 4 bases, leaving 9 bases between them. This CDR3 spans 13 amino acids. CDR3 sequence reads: CSARDPRIYGYTF. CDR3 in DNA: TGCAGTGCTAGAGATCCCCGGATCTATGGCTACACCTTC.

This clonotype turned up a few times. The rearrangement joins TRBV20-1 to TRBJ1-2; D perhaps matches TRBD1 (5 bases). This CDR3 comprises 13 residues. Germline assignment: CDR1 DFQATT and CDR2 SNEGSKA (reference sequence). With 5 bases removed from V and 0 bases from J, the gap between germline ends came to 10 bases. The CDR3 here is CSAGTAANYGYTF. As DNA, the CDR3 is TGCAGTGCTGGGACGGCAGCTAACTATGGCTACACCTTC.

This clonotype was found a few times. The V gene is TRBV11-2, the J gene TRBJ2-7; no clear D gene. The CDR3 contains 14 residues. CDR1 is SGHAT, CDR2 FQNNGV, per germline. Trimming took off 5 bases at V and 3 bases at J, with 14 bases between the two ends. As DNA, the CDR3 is TGTGCCAGCAGCCCGGTTGTTCGGATCTACGAGCAGTACTTC. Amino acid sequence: CASSPVVRIYEQYF.

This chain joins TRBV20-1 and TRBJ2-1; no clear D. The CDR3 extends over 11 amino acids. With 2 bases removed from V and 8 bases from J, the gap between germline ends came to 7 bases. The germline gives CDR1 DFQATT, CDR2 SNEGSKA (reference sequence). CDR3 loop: CSARKGHEQFF. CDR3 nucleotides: TGCAGTGCTAGAAAGGGTCATGAGCAGTTCTTC.

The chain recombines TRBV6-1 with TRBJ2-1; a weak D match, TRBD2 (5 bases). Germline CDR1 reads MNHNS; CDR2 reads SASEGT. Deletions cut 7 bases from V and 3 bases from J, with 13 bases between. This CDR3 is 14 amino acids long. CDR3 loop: CASNAGTFYNEQFF. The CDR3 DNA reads TGTGCCAGCAACGCGGGTACCTTCTACAATGAGCAGTTCTTC.

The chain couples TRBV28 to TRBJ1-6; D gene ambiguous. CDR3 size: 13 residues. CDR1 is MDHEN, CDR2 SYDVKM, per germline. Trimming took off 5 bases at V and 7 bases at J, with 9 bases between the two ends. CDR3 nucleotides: TGTGCCAGCAGTACAGAAGACAATTCACCCCTCCACTTT. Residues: CASSTEDNSPLHF.

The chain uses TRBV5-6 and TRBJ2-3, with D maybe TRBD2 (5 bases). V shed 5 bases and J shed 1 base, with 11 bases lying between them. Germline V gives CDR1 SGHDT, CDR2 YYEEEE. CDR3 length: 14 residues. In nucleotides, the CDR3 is TGTGCCAGCAGGCCACTAGGTGGCACAGATACGCAGTATTTT. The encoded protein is CASRPLGGTDTQYF.

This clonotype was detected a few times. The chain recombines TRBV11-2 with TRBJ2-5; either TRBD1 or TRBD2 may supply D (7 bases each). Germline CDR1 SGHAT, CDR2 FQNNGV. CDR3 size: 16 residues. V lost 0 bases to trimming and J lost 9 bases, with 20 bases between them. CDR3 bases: TGTGCCAGCAGCTTAGAACCCAGGGGGGGGCGTCGGGCCCAGTACTTC. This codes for CASSLEPRGGRRAQYF. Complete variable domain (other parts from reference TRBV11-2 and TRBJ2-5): EAGVAQSPRYKIIEKRQSVAFWCNPISGHATLYWYQQILGQGPKLLIQFQNNGVVDDSQLPKDRFSAERLKGVDSTLKIQPAKLEDSAVYLCASSLEPRGGRRAQYFGPGTRLLVL.

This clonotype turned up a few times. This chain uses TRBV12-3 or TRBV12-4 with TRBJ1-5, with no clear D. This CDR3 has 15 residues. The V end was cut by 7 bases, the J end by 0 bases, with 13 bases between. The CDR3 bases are TGTGCCAGCACCCCTTTCGGGTCTAGCAATCAGCCCCAGCATTTT. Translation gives CASTPFGSSNQPQHF.

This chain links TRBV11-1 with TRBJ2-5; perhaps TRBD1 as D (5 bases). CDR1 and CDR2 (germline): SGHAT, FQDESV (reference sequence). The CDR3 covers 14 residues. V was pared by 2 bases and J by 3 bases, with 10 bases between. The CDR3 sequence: CASSLSGAEETQYF. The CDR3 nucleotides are TGTGCCAGCAGCTTATCTGGGGCCGAAGAGACCCAGTACTTC.

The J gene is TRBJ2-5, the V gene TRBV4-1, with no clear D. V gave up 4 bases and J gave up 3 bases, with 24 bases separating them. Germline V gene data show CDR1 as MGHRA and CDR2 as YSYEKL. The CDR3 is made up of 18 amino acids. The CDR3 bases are TGCGCCAGCAGCCGACAAATTCCCCCAGCGACTGGGGAAGAGACCCAGTACTTC. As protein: CASSRQIPPATGEETQYF.